These 8 T cell receptor beta chains originate from one sample sequenced in a study of primary melanoma T cells and metastatic recurrence. The assay was immunoSEQ multiplex PCR, and TCRdb's table has in-frame clones only and misses some. Seen here are about 1,100 clones, roughly 75% observed once, and the top ten hold about 4.5%. Sequencing was done on a sample of melanoma tumor tissue. These receptors were collected from a human donor with melanoma.

The gene calls are TRBV6-8 and TRBJ2-1, with TRBD2 identical over 15 bases. The CDR3 is made up of 17 amino acids. In germline, CDR1 is MNHGY, CDR2 SAAAGT. The ends lost 6 bases at V and 7 bases at J; junction bases unmatched: 10. This CDR3 is CASRPGLAGGPGNEQFF. As DNA, the CDR3 is TGTGCCAGCAGACCCGGACTAGCGGGGGGGCCGGGGAATGAGCAGTTCTTC.

This clone was seen a handful of times. The chain has TRBV11-3 and TRBJ2-1, with TRBD1 matching 10 bases. CDR1 SGHNT and CDR2 YENEEA come from the germline V gene. The V and J ends lost 5 bases and 4 bases, in that order; junction bases with no gene match: 14. CDR3 length: 18 residues. The CDR3 sequence is CASSPGVGDRGGYNEQFF. The CDR3 region has the DNA TGTGCCAGCAGCCCGGGCGTAGGGGACAGGGGAGGATACAATGAGCAGTTCTTC.

V gene TRBV6-8 combines with J gene TRBJ2-3, with no clear D. The length of the CDR3 is 14 residues. V lost 6 bases and J lost 0, with 10 bases in between. CDR1 and CDR2 (germline): MNHGY, SAAAGT. This CDR3 reads CASRYRASTDTQYF. In DNA form, the CDR3 reads TGTGCCAGCAGGTACCGGGCGAGCACAGATACGCAGTATTTT.

The chain employs TRBV6-8 and TRBJ2-3; a possible D gene is TRBD1 (6 bases). Trimming left V 2 bases short and J 4 bases short, with 10 bases between. The CDR3 runs 14 residues. Germline V gene sequence: CDR1 MNHGY, CDR2 SAAAGT. CDR3 sequence reads: CASSYQGSPDTQYF. CDR3 bases: TGTGCCAGCAGTTACCAGGGGAGCCCAGATACGCAGTATTTT.

The chain uses TRBV15 and TRBJ2-5; 8 bases map to TRBD2. J gave up 2 bases and V 1 base, and 9 bases lay outside the gene matches. Germline V gene sequence: CDR1 LNHNV, CDR2 YYDKDF (reference sequence). The CDR3 has 17 residues. The CDR3 spells CATSRGTSRGGQETQYF. DNA of the CDR3: TGTGCCACCAGCAGAGGGACTAGCCGGGGGGGGCAAGAGACCCAGTACTTC.

The chain is built from TRBV11-3 and TRBJ2-4, with TRBD1 identical over 7 bases. The CDR3 spans 15 residues. Germline V gene lookup returns CDR1 SGHNT and CDR2 YENEEA. After removal of 5 bases from V and 1 base from J, the junction contained 5 bases not matched to a gene. This CDR3 reads CASSQTGSAKNIQYF. In DNA, the CDR3 is TGTGCCAGCAGCCAGACAGGGAGCGCCAAAAACATTCAGTACTTC.

The chain recombines TRBV18 with TRBJ2-5; 10 bases are shared with TRBD2. Trimming cost V 3 bases and J 2 bases; bases outside gene matches: 6. CDR3 length equals 16 residues. CDR1 is KGHSH and CDR2 is LQKENI in the germline V gene. The CDR3 bases are TGTGCCAGCTCACCCGGGACTAGCGACCCACAAGAGACCCAGTACTTC. Protein product: CASSPGTSDPQETQYF.

The V gene is TRBV29-1, the J gene TRBJ2-1, with 7 bases that match TRBD2. In germline, CDR1 is SQVTM, CDR2 ANQGSEA. The CDR3 spans 14 residues. Losses at the gene ends were 1 base for V and 3 bases for J; bases not matched to a gene: 3. The CDR3 is CSVEGREYYNEQFF. The CDR3 coding sequence is TGCAGCGTTGAAGGGCGGGAGTACTACAATGAGCAGTTCTTC.